The rows below give T cell receptor beta chains drawn from one sample of a study of cytomegalovirus exposure and HLA in healthy donors. TCRdb's copy holds only in-frame clones and misses some; the assay was immunoSEQ multiplex PCR. The sample carries more than 150,000 clones, less than 90% recorded once. Sequencing was carried out using PBMCs. All receptors derive from a boy aged 5-17 years in good health and CMV-seronegative. Both conserved end residues are part of each CDR3. Fields, in order: V gene, J gene, CDR3 protein.

>TRBV15|TRBJ1-2
CATSRGGTSYGYTF
>TRBV5-1|TRBJ2-7
CASSSIAGVRSYEQYF
>TRBV9|TRBJ2-3
CASSATSGDTQYF
>TRBV11-2|TRBJ2-5
CASSPSGGIETQYF
>TRBV6-6|TRBJ2-7
CASSLQGTYEQYF
>TRBV9|TRBJ2-1
CASSATGGPYDEQFF
>TRBV27|TRBJ1-1
CASSRGLGQGAAYEAFF
>TRBV5-4|TRBJ2-3
CASSPGGGDTQYF
>TRBV11-2|TRBJ2-1
CASSIANGYNEQFF
>TRBV6-5|TRBJ1-2
CASKGHYGYTF
>TRBV9|TRBJ2-2
CASNRAGVGELFF
>TRBV4-1|TRBJ1-3
CASSQDHVRYSGNTIYF
>TRBV5-6|.
CASSLGTFYEQYF
>TRBV18|TRBJ2-7
CASSHRTGGLYF
>TRBV7-9|TRBJ1-2
CASSFGQGDGYTF
>TRBV2|TRBJ1-1
CASSEGGTGQNTEASF
>TRBV5-4|TRBJ2-5
CASSLAPQGGKTQYF
>TRBV27|TRBJ2-7
CASSSLGSGRGEQYF
>TRBV7-2|TRBJ1-1
CASSGALNTEAFF
>TRBV9|TRBJ1-2
CASSVDPVLSNYGYTF
>TRBV6-6|TRBJ1-5
CASGGQYNQPQHF
>TRBV7-2|TRBJ1-3
CASSLGGPGNTIYF
>TRBV6-6|TRBJ2-7
CASSWGQGVGEQYF
>TRBV11-3|TRBJ2-3
CASSLGQGRRDTQYF
>TRBV27|TRBJ2-7
CASGTKSYEQYF
>TRBV5-1|TRBJ1-5
CASSLGGVDQPQHF
>TRBV5-6|TRBJ2-7
CASSLQLSYEQYF
>TRBV30|TRBJ1-1
CAWSDHRLLTEAFF
>TRBV27|TRBJ2-1
CASSFRGYNEQFF
>TRBV30|TRBJ1-1
CAWTRVMNTEAFF
>TRBV9|TRBJ2-7
CASSPTGSTLDEQYF
>TRBV4-3|TRBJ1-2
CASSQEAARNYGYTF
>TRBV5-4|TRBJ2-7
CASSVDRGSYEQYF
>TRBV2|TRBJ2-1
CASSGTTGFYNEQFF
>TRBV6-1|TRBJ2-7
CASSRDSPYEQYF
>TRBV29-1|TRBJ2-3
CSASLAGGTQYF
>TRBV20-1|TRBJ1-2
CSATVNGYTF
>TRBV6-4|TRBJ1-1
CASSFRANTEAFF
>TRBV10-3|TRBJ1-5
CAISDGQGSNQPQHF
>TRBV30|TRBJ2-1
CAWTAGVAGGPGHEQFF
>TRBV7-9|TRBJ1-2
CASSLALSFSSFRYGYTF
>TRBV27|TRBJ2-5
CASSLLRTNQETQYF
>TRBV6-5|TRBJ2-7
CASSSPGRGSYEQYF
>TRBV11-2|TRBJ1-1
CASRQRTQGQGGAFF
>TRBV13|TRBJ1-1
CASSLPGRTEAFF
>TRBV7-7|.
CASSLSLTYEQYF
>TRBV6-1|TRBJ2-1
CASSELSRLDEGHEQFF
>TRBV6-1|TRBJ1-1
CASSARQGAYTEAFF
>TRBV2|TRBJ2-7
CASLDRVYEQYF
>TRBV7-2|TRBJ2-2
CASSRDRVTGELFF
>TRBV6-1|TRBJ2-7
CASLDRGSPYEQYF
>TRBV9|TRBJ2-2
CASSVGAVGELFF
>TRBV5-6|TRBJ2-4
CASSLRGTKNIQYF
>TRBV5-1|TRBJ2-1
CASSLRSAYNEQFF
>TRBV11-2|TRBJ2-1
CASSFQRINEQFF
>TRBV6-6|TRBJ1-1
CASNGGNTEAFF
>TRBV4-3|TRBJ1-4
CASSQGGQNEKLFF
>TRBV10-2|TRBJ2-2
CASSLQPNTGELFF
>TRBV19|TRBJ1-2
CASSLGGVNYGYTF
>TRBV4-1|TRBJ1-4
CASSQGTNRGREKLFF